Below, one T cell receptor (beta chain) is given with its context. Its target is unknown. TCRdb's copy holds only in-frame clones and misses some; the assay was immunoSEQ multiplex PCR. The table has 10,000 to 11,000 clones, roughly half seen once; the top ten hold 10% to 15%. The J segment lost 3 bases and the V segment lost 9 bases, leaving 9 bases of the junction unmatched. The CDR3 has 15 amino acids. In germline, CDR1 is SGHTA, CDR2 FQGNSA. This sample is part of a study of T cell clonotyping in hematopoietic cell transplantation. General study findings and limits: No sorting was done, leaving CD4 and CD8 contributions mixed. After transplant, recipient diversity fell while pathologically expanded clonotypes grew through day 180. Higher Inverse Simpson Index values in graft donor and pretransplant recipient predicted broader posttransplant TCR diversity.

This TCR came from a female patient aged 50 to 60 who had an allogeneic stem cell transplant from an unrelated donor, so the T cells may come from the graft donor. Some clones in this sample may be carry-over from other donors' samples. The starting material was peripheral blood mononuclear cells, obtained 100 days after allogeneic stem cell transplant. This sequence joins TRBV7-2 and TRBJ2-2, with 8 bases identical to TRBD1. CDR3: CARTLDRVDTGELFF. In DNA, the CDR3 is TGTGCCAGAACCCTGGACAGGGTTGACACCGGGGAGCTGTTTTTT.